A selection of T cell receptor beta chains follows, all from one sample in a study of T-cell memory formation after mild COVID-19. One entry per CDR3 protein, called by TCRdb with MiXCR from the 5' RACE reads. Seen here are tens of thousands of distinct CDR3 sequences, under 25% observed once, and the top ten hold more than 1.5%. The sample taken for sequencing was PBMCs or a T cell subset sorted from them (not recorded which). The receptors were gathered from an adult who had mild COVID-19 (a few samples of this study predate the infection). Cell type and time point are not known. The CDR3 runs from the conserved cysteine through the conserved F or W. The D gene is left open where the match is weak. Some rows have no size entry. The others give once, few or many, or a class for an expanded clone.

TRBV4-1,many,.,TRBJ1-2,TGCGCCAGCAGCCAGTTGGGCCTAAGCGGCTACACCTTC,CASSQLGLSGYTF
TRBV29-1,.,.,TRBJ2-1,TGCAGCGTTTATTCGTGGATTAGCACTCGTTCCTACAATGAGCAGTTCTTC,CSVYSWISTRSYNEQFF
TRBV20-1,many,.,TRBJ1-2,TGCAGTGCTAGGGAAACGGGAACAGCGAGAGGCTACACCTTC,CSARETGTARGYTF
TRBV29-1,.,.,TRBJ1-1,TGCAGCGTTGGCGTTTACACTGAAGCTTTCTTT,CSVGVYTEAFF
TRBV29-1,many,TRBD1,TRBJ1-5,TGCAGCGTTGGGGACAGGGGTTCTCAGCCCCAGCATTTT,CSVGDRGSQPQHF
TRBV6-2/TRBV6-3,many,TRBD1,TRBJ1-5,TGTGCCAGCAGCGCGGGGACAGTTCTCCATCAGCCCCAGCATTTT,CASSAGTVLHQPQHF
TRBV29-1,few,.,TRBJ1-2,TGCAGCGTGTTTGACTATGGCTACACCTTC,CSVFDYGYTF
TRBV12-3/TRBV12-4,many,TRBD2,TRBJ2-7,TGTGCCAGCAGTTCGGGACTAGCGGGAGGGTCACGTCCCTACGAGCAGTACTTC,CASSSGLAGGSRPYEQYF
TRBV4-3,many,.,TRBJ1-5,TGCGCCAGCAGCCAAGATCCAGGGTCTAGCAATCAGCCCCAGCATTTT,CASSQDPGSSNQPQHF
TRBV20-1,.,.,TRBJ2-7,TGCAGTGCTGAAAGGGACACAAACTCCTACGAGCAGTACTTC,CSAERDTNSYEQYF
TRBV6-6,many,.,TRBJ1-3,TGTGCCAGCAGCTCCAACGGGTCCGGAAACACCATATATTTT,CASSSNGSGNTIYF
TRBV9,.,.,TRBJ1-1,TGTGCCAGCAGCGTAAGGGGGAACTCGAACACTGAAGCTTTCTTT,CASSVRGNSNTEAFF
TRBV4-3,many,.,TRBJ1-2,TGCGCCAGCAGCCAAGATTTGGGTTACGGCTATGGCTACACCTTC,CASSQDLGYGYGYTF
TRBV7-2,many,.,TRBJ2-2,TGTGCCAGCAGCTTAACAGGCGCCCGCAGGCTAGCACAAAAGGCGAACACCGGGGAGCTGTTTTTT,CASSLTGARRLAQKANTGELFF
TRBV5-1,many,.,TRBJ1-1,TGCGCCAGCAGCCCGGGGACCAGGGCTGATGAAGCTTTCTTT,CASSPGTRADEAFF
TRBV20-1,many,.,TRBJ1-1,TGCAGTGCTAGGGGCCTAGGGTCGATGCGCACTGAAGCTTTCTTT,CSARGLGSMRTEAFF
TRBV19,many,.,TRBJ1-1,TGTGCCAGTAGTATAGATCAAGGCCGATACACTGAAGCTTTCTTT,CASSIDQGRYTEAFF